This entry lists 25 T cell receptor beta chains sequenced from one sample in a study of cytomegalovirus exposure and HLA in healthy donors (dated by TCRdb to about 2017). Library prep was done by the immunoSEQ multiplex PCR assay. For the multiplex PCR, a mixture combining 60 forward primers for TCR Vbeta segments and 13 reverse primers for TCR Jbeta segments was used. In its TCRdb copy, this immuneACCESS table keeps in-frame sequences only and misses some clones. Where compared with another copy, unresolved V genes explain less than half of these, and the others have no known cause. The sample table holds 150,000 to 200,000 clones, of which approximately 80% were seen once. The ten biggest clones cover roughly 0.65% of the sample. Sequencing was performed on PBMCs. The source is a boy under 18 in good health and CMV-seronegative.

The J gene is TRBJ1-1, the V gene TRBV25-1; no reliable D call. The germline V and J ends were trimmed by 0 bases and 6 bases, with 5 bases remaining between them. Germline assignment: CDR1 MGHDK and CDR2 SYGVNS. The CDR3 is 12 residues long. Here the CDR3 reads CASSEYGAEAFF. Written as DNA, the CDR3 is TGTGCCAGCAGTGAATATGGAGCTGAAGCTTTCTTT. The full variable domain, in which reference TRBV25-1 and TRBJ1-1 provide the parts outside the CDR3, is EADIYQTPRYLVIGTGKKITLECSQTMGHDKMYWYQQDPGMELHLIHYSYGVNSTEKGDLSSESTVSRIRTEHFPLTLESARPSHTSQYLCASSEYGAEAFFGQGTRLTVV.

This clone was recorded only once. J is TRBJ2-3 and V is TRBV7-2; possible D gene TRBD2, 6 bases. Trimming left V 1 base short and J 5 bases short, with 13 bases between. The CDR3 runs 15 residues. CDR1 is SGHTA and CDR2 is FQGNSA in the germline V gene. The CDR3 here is CASSLVGGVRDTQYF. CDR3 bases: TGTGCCAGCAGCTTAGTAGGCGGGGTTAGAGATACGCAGTATTTT.

The CDR3 bases are TGTGCCAGTACCAATGGGGGGGGGCTGGGGAACACTGAAGCTTTCTTT. Translation gives CASTNGGGLGNTEAFF. This chain connects TRBV19 to TRBJ1-1; D may be TRBD1 (6 bases). The CDR3 is 16 amino acids. Trimming pared 7 bases from V and 1 base from J, leaving 19 bases between. Germline V CDR1 and CDR2: LNHDA, SQIVND (reference sequence).

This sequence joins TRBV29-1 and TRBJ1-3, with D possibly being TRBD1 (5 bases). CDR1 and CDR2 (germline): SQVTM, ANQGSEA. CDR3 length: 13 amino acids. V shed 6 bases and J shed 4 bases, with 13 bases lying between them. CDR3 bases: TGCAGCGTCGTGGGACTGTTCGGAAACACCATATATTTT. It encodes CSVVGLFGNTIYF.

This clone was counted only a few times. CDR3 region: CASSRGNTEAFF. The CDR3 DNA sequence: TGCGCCAGCAGTCGGGGGAACACTGAAGCTTTCTTT. This chain joins TRBV4-1 and TRBJ1-1; D ambiguous. Trimming removed 6 bases from V and 1 base from J, with 6 bases in between. The CDR3 length is 12 residues. Germline V gives CDR1 MGHRA, CDR2 YSYEKL.

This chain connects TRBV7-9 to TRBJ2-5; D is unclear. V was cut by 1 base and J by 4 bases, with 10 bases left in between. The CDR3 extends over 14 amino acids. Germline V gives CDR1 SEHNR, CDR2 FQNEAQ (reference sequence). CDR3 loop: CASSLVSMAETQYF. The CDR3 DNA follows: TGTGCCAGCAGCTTAGTGTCCATGGCAGAGACCCAGTACTTC. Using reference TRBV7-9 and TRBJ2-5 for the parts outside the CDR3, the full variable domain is DTGVSQNPRHKITKRGQNVTFRCDPISEHNRLYWYRQTLGQGPEFLTYFQNEAQLEKSRLLSDRFSAERPKGSFSTLEIQRTEQGDSAMYLCASSLVSMAETQYFGPGTRLLVL.

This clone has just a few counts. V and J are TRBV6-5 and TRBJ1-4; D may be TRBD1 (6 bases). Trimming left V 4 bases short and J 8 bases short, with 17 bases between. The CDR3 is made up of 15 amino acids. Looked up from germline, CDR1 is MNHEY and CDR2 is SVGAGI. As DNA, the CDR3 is TGTGCCAGCAGTTCTAGGGGGGGGGCAGTAGAAAAACTGTTTTTT. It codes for CASSSRGGAVEKLFF.

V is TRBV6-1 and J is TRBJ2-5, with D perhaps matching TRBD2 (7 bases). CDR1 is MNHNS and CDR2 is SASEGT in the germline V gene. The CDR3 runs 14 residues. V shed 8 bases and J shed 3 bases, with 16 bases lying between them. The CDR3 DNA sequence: TGTGCCAGCCCCCCCCTAGGGGGGGAAGAGACCCAGTACTTC. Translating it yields CASPPLGGEETQYF.

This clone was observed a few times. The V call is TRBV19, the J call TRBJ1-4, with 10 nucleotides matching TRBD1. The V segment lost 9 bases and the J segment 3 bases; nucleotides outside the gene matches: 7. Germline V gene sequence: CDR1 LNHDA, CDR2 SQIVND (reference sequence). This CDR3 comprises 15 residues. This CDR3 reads CASRDRGHANEKLFF. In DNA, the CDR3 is TGTGCCAGCAGGGACAGGGGACATGCTAATGAAAAACTGTTTTTT.

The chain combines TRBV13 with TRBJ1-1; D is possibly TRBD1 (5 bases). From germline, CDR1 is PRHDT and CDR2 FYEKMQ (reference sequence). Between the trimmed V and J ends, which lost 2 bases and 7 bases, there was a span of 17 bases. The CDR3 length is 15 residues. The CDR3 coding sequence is TGTGCCAGCAGCTTATTGGGGCAGGAGAACCATGAAGCTTTCTTT. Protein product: CASSLLGQENHEAFF.

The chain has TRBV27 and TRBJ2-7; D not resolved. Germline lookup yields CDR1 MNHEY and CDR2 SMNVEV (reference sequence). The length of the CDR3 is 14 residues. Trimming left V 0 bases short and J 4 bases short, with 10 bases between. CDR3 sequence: CASSLSLTAYEQYF. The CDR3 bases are TGTGCCAGCAGTTTATCCCTCACAGCATACGAGCAGTACTTC.

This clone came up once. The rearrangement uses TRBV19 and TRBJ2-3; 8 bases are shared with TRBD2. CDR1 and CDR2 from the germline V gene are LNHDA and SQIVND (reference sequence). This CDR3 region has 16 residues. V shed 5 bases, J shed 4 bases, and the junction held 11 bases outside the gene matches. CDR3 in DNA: TGTGCCAGTAGTCCCTCTTCCCGGGGGGGACCAGATACGCAGTATTTT. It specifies CASSPSSRGGPDTQYF.

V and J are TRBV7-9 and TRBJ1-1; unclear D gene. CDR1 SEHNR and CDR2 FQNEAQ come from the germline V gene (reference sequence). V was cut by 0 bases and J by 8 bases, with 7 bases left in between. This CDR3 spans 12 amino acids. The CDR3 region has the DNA TGTGCCAGCAGCTTAGCGCGAGAAGAAGCTTTCTTT. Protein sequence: CASSLAREEAFF.

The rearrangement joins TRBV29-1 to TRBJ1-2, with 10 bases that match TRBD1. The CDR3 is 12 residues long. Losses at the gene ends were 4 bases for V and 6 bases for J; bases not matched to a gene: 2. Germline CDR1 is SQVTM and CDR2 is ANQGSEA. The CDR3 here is CSVGDRGDGYTF. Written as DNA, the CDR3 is TGCAGCGTTGGGGACAGGGGTGATGGCTACACCTTC.

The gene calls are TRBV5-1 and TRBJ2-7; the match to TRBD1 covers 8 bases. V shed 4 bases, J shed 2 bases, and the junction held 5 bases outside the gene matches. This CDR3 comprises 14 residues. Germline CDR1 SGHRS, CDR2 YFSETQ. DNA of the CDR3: TGCGCCAGCAGCGTGACAGGGGACGCCTACGAGCAGTACTTC. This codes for CASSVTGDAYEQYF.

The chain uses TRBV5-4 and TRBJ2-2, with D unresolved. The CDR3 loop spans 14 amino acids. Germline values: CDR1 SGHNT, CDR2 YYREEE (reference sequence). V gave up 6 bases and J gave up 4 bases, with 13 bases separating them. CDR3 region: CASMESPSTGELFF. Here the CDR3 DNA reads TGTGCCAGCATGGAGTCACCGAGCACCGGGGAGCTGTTTTTT.

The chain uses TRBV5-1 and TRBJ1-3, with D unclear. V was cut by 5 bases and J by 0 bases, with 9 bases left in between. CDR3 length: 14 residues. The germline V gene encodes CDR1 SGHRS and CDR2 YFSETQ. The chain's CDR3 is CASRPGSSGNTIYF. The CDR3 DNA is TGCGCCAGCAGGCCAGGAAGCTCTGGAAACACCATATATTTT.

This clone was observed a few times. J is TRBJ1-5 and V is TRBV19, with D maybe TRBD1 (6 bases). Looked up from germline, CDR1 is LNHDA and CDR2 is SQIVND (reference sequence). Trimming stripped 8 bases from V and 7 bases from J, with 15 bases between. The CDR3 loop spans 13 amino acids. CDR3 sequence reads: CASAPGTWQPQHF. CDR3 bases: TGTGCCAGTGCCCCCGGGACATGGCAGCCCCAGCATTTT.

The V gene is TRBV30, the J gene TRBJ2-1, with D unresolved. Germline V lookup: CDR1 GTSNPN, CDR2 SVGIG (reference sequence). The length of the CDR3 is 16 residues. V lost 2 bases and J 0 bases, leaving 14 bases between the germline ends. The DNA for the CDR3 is TGTGCCTGGAGTTTCGACACTCGATTCTCCTACAATGAGCAGTTCTTC. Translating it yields CAWSFDTRFSYNEQFF.

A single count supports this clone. Here the CDR3 reads CASSIVLRGRWEAFF. DNA of the CDR3: TGTGCCAGTAGTATTGTTCTGCGGGGGCGGTGGGAAGCTTTCTTT. This chain joins TRBV19 and TRBJ1-1, with D possibly matching TRBD1 (6 bases). Germline CDR1 and CDR2: LNHDA and SQIVND (reference sequence). The CDR3 is made up of 15 amino acids. V lost 3 bases and J lost 8, with 19 bases in between.

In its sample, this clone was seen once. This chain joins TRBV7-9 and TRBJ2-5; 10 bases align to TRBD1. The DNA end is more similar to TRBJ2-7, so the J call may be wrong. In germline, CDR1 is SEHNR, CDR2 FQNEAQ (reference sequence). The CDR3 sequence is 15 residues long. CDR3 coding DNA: TGTGCCAGCAGCCTCGGGACAGGGGCGGTTTACGAGCAGTACTTC. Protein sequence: CASSLGTGAVYEQYF.

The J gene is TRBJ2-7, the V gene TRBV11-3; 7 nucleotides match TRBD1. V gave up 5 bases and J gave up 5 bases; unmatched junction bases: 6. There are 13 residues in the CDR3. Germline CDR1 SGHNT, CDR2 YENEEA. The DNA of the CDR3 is TGTGCCAGCAGCCTTACAGGGGCCCACGAGCAGTACTTC. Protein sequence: CASSLTGAHEQYF.

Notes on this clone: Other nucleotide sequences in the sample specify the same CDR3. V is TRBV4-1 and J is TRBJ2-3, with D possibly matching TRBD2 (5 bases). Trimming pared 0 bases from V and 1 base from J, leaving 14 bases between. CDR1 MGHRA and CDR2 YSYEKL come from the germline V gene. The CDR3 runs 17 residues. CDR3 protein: CASSQDLSFGGTDTQYF. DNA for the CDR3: TGCGCCAGCAGCCAAGATTTATCCTTCGGGGGCACAGATACGCAGTATTTT.

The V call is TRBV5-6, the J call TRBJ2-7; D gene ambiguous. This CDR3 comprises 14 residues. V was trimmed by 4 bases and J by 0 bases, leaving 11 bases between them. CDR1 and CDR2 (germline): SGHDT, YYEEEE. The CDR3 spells CASSLYSDSYEQYF. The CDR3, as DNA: TGTGCCAGCAGCCTCTACAGTGACTCCTACGAGCAGTACTTC.

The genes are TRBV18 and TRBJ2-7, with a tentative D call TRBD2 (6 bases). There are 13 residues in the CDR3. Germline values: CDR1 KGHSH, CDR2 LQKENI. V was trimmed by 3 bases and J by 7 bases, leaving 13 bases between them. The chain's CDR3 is CASSPLLGGEQYF. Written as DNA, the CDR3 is TGTGCCAGCTCACCTCTCCTCGGAGGGGAGCAGTACTTC.